The 3 T cell receptor beta chains presented below share a single source sample, sequenced in a study of response to subunit inactivated influenza vaccine. MiXCR, run by TCRdb on the RT-PCR reads, gives a single entry per CDR3 protein. Found here are hundreds of thousands of distinct CDR3 sequences, 7.6% of them singletons; the top ten hold over 10%. Here the sequenced sample was PBMCs from blood, taken around 25 months after vaccination. Receptors were obtained from a man aged 50 to 69 who received an inactivated influenza vaccine.

This clonotype was seen at least ten times. The J gene is TRBJ2-1, the V gene TRBV4-1, with 9 bases lining up with TRBD2. The V gene end was trimmed by 1 base and the J gene end by 6 bases; junction bases not matched to a gene: 7. There are 16 residues in the CDR3. Germline V gene sequence: CDR1 MGHRA, CDR2 YSYEKL. CDR3 loop: CASSQGTSGHRNEQFF. The CDR3 coding sequence is TGCGCCAGCAGCCAAGGAACTAGCGGGCATCGCAATGAGCAGTTCTTC.

This clonotype turned up a few times. This chain uses TRBV20-1 with TRBJ2-7; 15 bases map to TRBD2. V lost 5 bases and J lost 4; bases outside the gene matches: 6. The CDR3 has 15 residues. CDR1 is DFQATT and CDR2 is SNEGSKA in the germline V gene (reference sequence). The CDR3 protein is CSASGTSGGSYEQYF. CDR3 bases: TGCAGTGCTTCCGGGACTAGCGGGGGGAGTTACGAGCAGTACTTC.

This clonotype has just a few counts. The CDR3 protein is CASSEFLFWGTQYF. The CDR3 DNA reads as TGTGCCAGCAGTGAGTTCTTATTCTGGGGTACGCAGTATTTT. The chain joins TRBV25-1 to TRBJ2-3; no definite D call. The germline V gene has CDR1 MGHDK and CDR2 SYGVNS. This CDR3 is 14 amino acids long. Between the trimmed V and J ends, which lost 3 bases and 8 bases, there was a span of 15 bases.